These T cell receptor beta chains were read from a single sample in a study of tumor T cells in aggressive B-cell lymphoma. The repertoire was sequenced with immunoSEQ multiplex PCR; TCRdb's copy has only in-frame clones and lacks some. The sample yields fewer than 6,500 clones, roughly 93% seen once. Source material: tumor tissue. These receptors were obtained from an adult with diffuse large B cell lymphoma. Each CDR3 is given with its conserved first and last residue. The order of the fields is D gene, J gene, clone size, V gene, CDR3 protein, CDR3 DNA. The D gene is left open where the match is weak. Only part of the rows carry a size: once, few, many, or a class if the clone is expanded.

d_call: TRBD2
j_call: TRBJ2-5
clone_size: -
v_call: TRBV18
cdr3_aa: CASSRGLAGDETQYF
cdr3_nt: TGTGCCAGCTCAAGGGGACTAGCGGGAGACGAGACCCAGTACTTC

d_call: TRBD1
j_call: TRBJ1-2
clone_size: -
v_call: TRBV29-1
cdr3_aa: CSGDRDTNYGYTF
cdr3_nt: TGCAGCGGAGACAGGGACACTAACTATGGCTACACCTTC

d_call: -
j_call: TRBJ1-3
clone_size: -
v_call: TRBV9
cdr3_aa: CASSVGTDSGNTIYF
cdr3_nt: TGTGCCAGCAGCGTAGGGACAGACTCTGGAAACACCATATATTTT

d_call: -
j_call: TRBJ2-7
clone_size: -
v_call: TRBV4-1
cdr3_aa: CASSQAAAASSYEQYF
cdr3_nt: TGCGCCAGCAGCCAAGCGGCAGCGGCGAGCTCCTACGAGCAGTACTTC

d_call: TRBD2
j_call: TRBJ2-3
clone_size: -
v_call: TRBV5-1
cdr3_aa: CASSLESGGANTDTQYF
cdr3_nt: TGCGCCAGCAGCTTGGAGAGCGGGGGAGCTAACACAGATACGCAGTATTTT

d_call: TRBD2
j_call: TRBJ2-2
clone_size: -
v_call: TRBV2
cdr3_aa: CASKRGGREYTGELFF
cdr3_nt: TGTGCCAGCAAAAGGGGTGGGCGGGAGTACACCGGGGAGCTGTTTTTT

d_call: -
j_call: TRBJ2-1
clone_size: -
v_call: TRBV5-1
cdr3_aa: CASSRMGEGYYNEQFF
cdr3_nt: TGCGCCAGCAGTCGAATGGGAGAGGGCTACTACAATGAGCAGTTCTTC

d_call: -
j_call: TRBJ2-5
clone_size: -
v_call: TRBV10-3
cdr3_aa: CASQQIPQETQYF
cdr3_nt: TGTGCCAGTCAACAGATACCCCAAGAGACCCAGTACTTC

d_call: -
j_call: TRBJ2-7
clone_size: once
v_call: TRBV28
cdr3_aa: CASSPPAGTLYEQYF
cdr3_nt: TGTGCCAGCAGTCCCCCGGCGGGGACCCTCTACGAGCAGTACTTC

d_call: -
j_call: TRBJ1-6
clone_size: -
v_call: TRBV7-6
cdr3_aa: CASSTSRYNSPLHF
cdr3_nt: TGTGCCAGCAGCACGAGTCGGTATAATTCACCCCTCCACTTT

d_call: TRBD1
j_call: TRBJ1-2
clone_size: -
v_call: TRBV5-1
cdr3_aa: CASSWDSFYGYTF
cdr3_nt: TGCGCCAGCAGCTGGGACAGCTTCTATGGCTACACCTTC

d_call: -
j_call: TRBJ1-1
clone_size: -
v_call: TRBV5-1
cdr3_aa: CASSLKQGIGNTEAFF
cdr3_nt: TGCGCCAGCAGCTTGAAGCAGGGGATAGGGAACACTGAAGCTTTCTTT

d_call: -
j_call: TRBJ1-2
clone_size: -
v_call: TRBV15
cdr3_aa: CATSRDGEGGYTF
cdr3_nt: TGTGCCACCAGCAGAGATGGGGAGGGGGGCTACACCTTC

d_call: TRBD1
j_call: TRBJ2-7
clone_size: -
v_call: TRBV7-9
cdr3_aa: CASSVTGYHEQYF
cdr3_nt: TGTGCCAGCAGCGTGACAGGGTACCACGAGCAGTACTTC

d_call: -
j_call: TRBJ2-1
clone_size: -
v_call: TRBV14
cdr3_aa: CASSRSLLYNEQFF
cdr3_nt: TGTGCCAGCAGCCGTAGCCTGCTGTACAATGAGCAGTTCTTC

d_call: -
j_call: TRBJ2-5
clone_size: -
v_call: TRBV7-6
cdr3_aa: CASSFDRTSWYF
cdr3_nt: TGTGCCAGCAGCTTTGACAGGACCTCCTGGTACTTC

d_call: -
j_call: TRBJ2-7
clone_size: -
v_call: TRBV4-1
cdr3_aa: CASGDSEQYF
cdr3_nt: TGCGCCAGCGGTGATAGCGAGCAGTACTTC

d_call: -
j_call: TRBJ2-7
clone_size: -
v_call: TRBV7-7
cdr3_aa: CASSLRAGWSYEQYF
cdr3_nt: TGTGCTAGCAGCTTAAGGGCAGGGTGGTCCTACGAGCAGTACTTC

d_call: TRBD1
j_call: TRBJ1-5
clone_size: -
v_call: TRBV6-6
cdr3_aa: CASRTGGAGNQPQHF
cdr3_nt: TGTGCCAGCCGGACAGGGGGCGCAGGGAATCAGCCCCAGCATTTT

d_call: -
j_call: TRBJ2-2
clone_size: -
v_call: TRBV9
cdr3_aa: CASSPEWGRNTGELFF
cdr3_nt: TGTGCCAGCAGCCCAGAGTGGGGGCGCAACACCGGGGAGCTGTTTTTT

d_call: -
j_call: TRBJ1-1
clone_size: -
v_call: TRBV7-8
cdr3_aa: CASRDRPGTEAFF
cdr3_nt: TGTGCCAGCAGAGACAGGCCCGGGACTGAAGCTTTCTTT

d_call: -
j_call: TRBJ2-5
clone_size: -
v_call: TRBV28
cdr3_aa: CASSRRLPGGETQYF
cdr3_nt: TGTGCCAGCAGCCGACGACTACCAGGTGGGGAGACCCAGTACTTC

d_call: -
j_call: TRBJ2-1
clone_size: -
v_call: TRBV7-3
cdr3_aa: CASSMRFGEQFF
cdr3_nt: TGTGCCAGCAGCATGCGTTTCGGTGAGCAGTTCTTC

d_call: -
j_call: TRBJ1-4
clone_size: -
v_call: TRBV9
cdr3_aa: CASSVEDRSNEKLFF
cdr3_nt: TGTGCCAGCAGCGTAGAGGACAGATCTAATGAAAAACTGTTTTTT

d_call: -
j_call: TRBJ2-6
clone_size: -
v_call: TRBV19
cdr3_aa: CASSIPTETNVLTF
cdr3_nt: TGTGCCAGTAGTATTCCTACCGAAACCAACGTCCTGACTTTC

d_call: TRBD1
j_call: TRBJ2-1
clone_size: -
v_call: TRBV9
cdr3_aa: CASSRQGDEQFF
cdr3_nt: TGTGCCAGCAGTAGGCAGGGGGATGAGCAGTTCTTC

d_call: TRBD2
j_call: TRBJ2-1
clone_size: -
v_call: TRBV11-3
cdr3_aa: CASSLLAGGPNEQFF
cdr3_nt: TGTGCCAGCAGCTTGCTAGCGGGGGGGCCAAATGAGCAGTTCTTC

d_call: -
j_call: TRBJ1-6
clone_size: -
v_call: TRBV5-6
cdr3_aa: CASSQLSYNSPLHF
cdr3_nt: TGTGCCAGCAGCCAACTCTCCTATAATTCACCCCTCCACTTT